This T cell receptor (beta chain) comes out of a study of blood T cell repertoires in COVID-19. Sequencing was performed with immunoSEQ multiplex PCR; in TCRdb, only in-frame clones are kept and a portion is missing. The repertoire holds 220,000 or so clones, with about 81% as singletons. This clone has just a few counts. Germline V gene sequence: CDR1 GTSNPN, CDR2 SVGIG (reference sequence). Unmatched junction bases numbered 3, after V lost 3 bases and J lost 7 bases. CDR3 length: 11 amino acids. The chain recombines TRBV30 with TRBJ2-7; the match to TRBD1 covers 7 bases. Specimen: peripheral blood. This receptor was obtained from a woman older than 75 with COVID-19, enrolled during active disease. DNA of the CDR3: TGTGCCTGGAGAAGACAGGGTGAGCAGTACTTC. Translated, it gives CAWRRQGEQYF.